The clone carrying this T cell receptor (beta chain) came up a few times. The antigen remains unidentified. This CDR3 spans 15 amino acids. The ends were cut back, 4 bases at V and 2 bases at J, with 13 bases in the middle. Looked up from germline, CDR1 is MGHDK and CDR2 is SYGVNS. Selection for sequencing was limited to patients who had shown CD8+CD57+ cell expansion by flow cytometry. The source of the sample is a study of CD8+CD57+ T cells in acquired aplastic anemia. Study-wide findings and caveats: Between patients and controls, CD8+ Simpson's diversity did not vary significantly.

The TCR beta profiling, which covered VDJ combination and CDR3 sequence, was carried out using genomic DNA as the template. TCRdb analysed the reads with MiXCR anew, one entry per CDR3 protein. The sample records 250,000 to 350,000 distinct CDR3 sequences, approximately 58% being singletons. The TCR originated in a human donor with aplastic anemia. The sample comprised sorted CD4+, CD8+, or CD8+CD57+ T cells (not recorded which) from PBMCs. The chain has TRBV25-1 and TRBJ2-3; tentatively, D is TRBD1 (5 bases). The chain's CDR3 is CASSGAWGLTDTQYF. The CDR3 bases are TGTGCCAGCAGTGGTGCTTGGGGCCTCACAGATACGCAGTATTTT.